This TCR beta chain was observed in a study of blood T cell repertoires in COVID-19. Study-level background: The study drew acute and convalescent COVID-19 samples from the United States, Italy and Spain.

Seattle's cohort entered during active infection and was followed longitudinally. Original handling: Reference gene primer amplification yielded estimated nucleated cell counts. Clones were sequenced by immunoSEQ multiplex PCR, and TCRdb holds only the in-frame ones, with some missing. V, J and clone size were drawn from that table, and D and trimming were deduced from the DNA. The profile shows over 100,000 clones, about 89% of them singletons. The ends were cut back, 2 bases at V and 2 bases at J, with 10 bases in the middle. Germline V gene data show CDR1 as KGHSH and CDR2 as LQKENI. The CDR3 is 15 amino acids.

This receptor was taken from a man aged 55 to 70 with COVID-19, enrolled during active disease. Material for sequencing was peripheral blood. The genes are TRBV18 and TRBJ1-5, with D possibly TRBD1 on 5 matching bases. CDR3 region: CASSPGTGGNQPQHF. DNA for the CDR3: TGTGCCAGCTCACCAGGGACGGGGGGCAATCAGCCCCAGCATTTT. The complete variable domain, with remaining parts taken from reference TRBV18 and TRBJ1-5, reads NAGVMQNPRHLVRRRGQEARLRCSPMKGHSHVYWYRQLPEEGLKFMVYLQKENIIDESGMPKERFSAEFPKEGPSILRIQQVVRGDSAAYFCASSPGTGGNQPQHFGDGTRLSIL.